The present T cell receptor beta chain was sequenced within a study of blood T cells in healthy people across ages (dated by TCRdb to between 2015 and 2016). Concerning the study at large: Template switching captured roughly one uniquely barcoded TCR beta cDNA molecule per two T cells in model experiments. The study analyzed two additional independent replicas of 1 million unique cDNA reads from the same blood draw for two donors, one aged 18 to 29 and one aged 80 or older. The donors were divided into four age groups: young (average about 16 years), middle-aged (approximately 39), aged (approximately 64) and long-lived (roughly 88). Using deep sequencing normalized with unique cDNA molecular identifiers, the study measured how TCR beta repertoire diversity changes with age.

Here V drops 2 bases and J drops 4 bases, and the junction holds 3 bases not matched to any gene. Including cysteine and phenylalanine, the CDR3 has 13 amino acids. CDR3 DNA is the only sequence kept; it has 39 bases, read in frame from the first base. Taken from the germline V gene, the CDR1 and CDR2 loops are SGHRS and YFSETQ. Libraries came from 5' RACE. Sequencer: Illumina HiSeq 2500. A second roughly 6 to 11 cycle PCR used a sample-barcoded 5' primer and a J-beta primer mix. Each TCR beta cDNA molecule received a unique molecular identifier from a template-switch 5' adaptor carrying 12 random nucleotides. Each sample yielded at least 2.5 million CDR3-containing paired-end reads. First-strand cDNA was synthesized from all RNA with the Mint cDNA synthesis kit, primed by a TRBC-specific oligonucleotide. After uracil-DNA glycosylase treatment, a first 18-cycle PCR used universal primers M1SS and BC2_uni_R on all cDNA. Concerning the study's data processing: Normalization of each sample was performed by random selection of 1 million high-quality reads, each carrying a distinct molecular identifier. Reads with shared molecular identifiers were discarded instead of being binned into consensus sequences. CDR3 identification, clonotype clustering and error correction used MiTCR with a Q25 quality threshold and the strictest error-elimination algorithm. A nonparametric unseen species model using Euler transformation provided a lower-bound estimate of total TCR beta diversity. The raw public reads went through TCRdb reprocessing: fastp at Q25, MiXCR clone calling, in-frame beta chains kept. Each entry merges the rows of one CDR3 protein and shows their most common DNA and genes. Here the V and J calls rest on TCRdb's processing, not on the authors' analysis. The sample data list roughly 1,100,000 distinct CDR3 sequences, and 25% of these were observed just once. Around 0.75% of the sample is in the top ten clones.

Broad study findings and their caveats: Bulk unsorted PBMC profiling prevented conclusive comparison of naive and antigen-experienced compartments. Compared with the aged group, the long-lived group had more naive CD4+ T cells, fewer expanded clones and increased TCR diversity, suggesting age selection. Total diversity estimates from one million sequenced T cells were considered lower bounds and underestimates. Because the CMV infection status of the donors was unknown, age-related changes in expanded clonotypes may potentially have been confounded. As age increased, observed TCR beta diversity per million T cells dropped in a roughly linear way, and a significant reduction was already evident by age around 41. There was a strong correlation between observed TCR beta diversity and the percentage of naive T cells measured by flow cytometry.

A remark on this clonotype: Its binding antigen is unknown. Base quality data are lacking; no much larger clone is found one base away.

Systemically healthy Caucasian individuals from Russia, 35 to 50 in total and aged roughly 6 to 95 years, were included as donors. Each donor gave 8 to 10 milliliters of peripheral blood, collected into EDTA-treated Vacutainer tubes. Ficoll-Paque density-gradient centrifugation was used to isolate PBMCs, with at least 7 million per sample. Trizol reagent was used to extract total RNA from PBMCs, with at least 6 micrograms per sample. The percentages of naive CD45RAhigh/CD27high T cells were determined by flow cytometry on a PBMC aliquot from every donor. In addition, the sample was reused for a study of T cells of mothers and their children. The second study also describes: Donors were nine systemically healthy Caucasian individuals: three mothers and their six children. cDNA synthesis used all of the extracted RNA, with 1.5 ug of RNA in each 15 ul reaction. In the second PCR, the M1S primer introduced both the sample barcodes and 2-4 random nucleotides. Each mother yielded over 8.5 million TCR beta CDR3 reads and each child some 3 million reads. TCR recombination output is similarly shaped by thymic selection in related and unrelated pairs, with a minor effect exerted by inherited differences. Related mother-child pairs always showed normalized repertoire overlap that was slightly higher than in unrelated mother-child pairs, though the difference was never significant. No persistent microchimeric T cell clones were detected, at a sensitivity of roughly 96 clones per million clonotypes. In the study, deep NGS was used to compare the TCR beta repertoires of mothers and children, and features distinguishing related mother-child pairs from unrelated individuals were sought. Mothers averaged roughly 40 +/- 4 years of age and children averaged around 11 +/- 4 years. After adapters were ligated using NEBNext reagents, the libraries underwent 100+100 nt paired-end sequencing on an Illumina HiSeq 2000. Mother and child libraries were prepared a month apart and sequenced in separate runs to prevent cross-contamination. For each donor, between roughly 500,000 and 2,200,000 distinct TCR beta clonotypes were identified. Naive TCR beta clonotypes were estimated from low-frequency clonotypes matched to each donor's FACS-determined naive share, without sorting.

Sequencing input: blood. This TCR was recovered from a girl aged 2-10 years in good health. The chain joins TRBV5-1 to TRBJ2-7; TRBD2 aligns with 7 central bases. The CDR3 has the sequence CASSFAGVYEQYF. The DNA sequence is TGCGCCAGCAGCTTCGCGGGAGTTTACGAGCAGTACTTC.